This T cell receptor beta chain derives from a study of blood T cell repertoires in COVID-19. Study-wide background: The United States, Italy and Spain provided the acute and convalescent COVID-19 samples. T cells, B-cell-depleted T cells, or PBMCs supplied cDNA or gDNA.

Original data processing: It was from reference gene primer amplification that nucleated cell counts were estimated. Generated by immunoSEQ multiplex PCR, the TCRdb table keeps only in-frame clones and is missing some. That table furnishes V, J and clone size, whereas the DNA furnished D and trimming. The table lists some 140,000 clones, over 70% of them singletons. The CDR3 sequence is 14 residues long. The V end lost 4 bases, the J end lost 4 bases, and 14 bases lay between the germline ends. Germline loops: CDR1 SGHNT, CDR2 YYREEE (reference sequence). Sequencing input: peripheral blood. The receptor's source is a man aged 80 or over with acute or convalescent COVID-19. The chain has TRBV5-4 and TRBJ1-1; tentatively, D is TRBD1 (6 bases). CDR3: CASSPGGVSTEAFF. The DNA of the CDR3 is TGTGCCAGCAGCCCGGGGGGCGTCTCCACTGAAGCTTTCTTT.